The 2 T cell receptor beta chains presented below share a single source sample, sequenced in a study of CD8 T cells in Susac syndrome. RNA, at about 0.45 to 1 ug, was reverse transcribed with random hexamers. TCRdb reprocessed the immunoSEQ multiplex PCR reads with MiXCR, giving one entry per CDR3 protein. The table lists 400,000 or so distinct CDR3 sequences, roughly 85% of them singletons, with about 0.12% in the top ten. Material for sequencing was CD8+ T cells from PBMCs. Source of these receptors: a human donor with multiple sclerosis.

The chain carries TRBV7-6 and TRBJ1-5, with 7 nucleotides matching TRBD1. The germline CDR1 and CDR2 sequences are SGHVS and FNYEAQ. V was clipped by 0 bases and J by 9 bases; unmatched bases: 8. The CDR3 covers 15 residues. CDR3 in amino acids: CASSLAPGGGRPQHF. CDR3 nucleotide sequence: TGTGCCAGCAGCTTAGCGCCAGGGGGAGGACGGCCCCAGCATTTT. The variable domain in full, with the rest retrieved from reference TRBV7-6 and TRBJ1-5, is GAGVSQSPRYKVTKRGQDVALRCDPISGHVSLYWYRQALGQGPEFLTYFNYEAQQDKSGLPNDRFSAERPEGSISTLTIQRTEQRDSAMYRCASSLAPGGGRPQHFGDGTRLSIL.

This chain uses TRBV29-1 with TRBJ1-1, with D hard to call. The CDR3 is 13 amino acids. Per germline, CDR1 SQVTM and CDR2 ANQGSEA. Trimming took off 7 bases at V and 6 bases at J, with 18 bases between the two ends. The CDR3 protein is CSATSLGTAEAFF. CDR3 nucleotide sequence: TGCAGCGCTACTTCCTTGGGAACGGCTGAAGCTTTCTTT. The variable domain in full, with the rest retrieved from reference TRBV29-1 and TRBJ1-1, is SAVISQKPSRDICQRGTSLTIQCQVDSQVTMMFWYRQQPGQSLTLIATANQGSEATYESGFVIDKFPISRPNLTFSTLTVSNMSPEDSSIYLCSATSLGTAEAFFGQGTRLTVV.